This paragraph reports one T cell receptor (beta chain). Germline V gene data show CDR1 as SGDLS and CDR2 as YYNGEE. The CDR3 is 16 amino acids. Germline trimming cut 4 bases from V and 6 bases from J; bases unmatched to any gene: 12. This sample is part of a study of blood T cell repertoires in COVID-19. Across the whole study: Sources were T cells, B-cell-depleted T cells, or PBMCs; the material itself was cDNA or gDNA.

In the source study's methods: Reference gene primer amplification gave estimated nucleated cell counts. Assay used: immunoSEQ multiplex PCR; TCRdb lists only in-frame clones, some missing. From that table come the V and J calls and clone size; the DNA was used to work out D and trimming. The sample includes 150,000 or so clones, over 80% seen only once; the top ten take 8.4%. The source of this sequence is a woman between 65 and 79 years old with acute or convalescent COVID-19. V gene TRBV9 combines with J gene TRBJ2-7; 11 bases align to TRBD2. Sequencing input: peripheral blood. This chain's CDR3 is CASSLTYSGRASEQYF. The DNA of the CDR3 is TGTGCCAGCAGCCTCACCTATAGCGGGAGGGCCTCCGAGCAGTACTTC.